Shown below are 27 T cell receptor beta chains from a single sample sequenced in a study of blood T cells in healthy people across ages. Through a sample-barcoded 5' primer and a J-beta primer mix, a second PCR was run for roughly 6 to 11 cycles. TCRdb reanalysed the 5' RACE reads using MiXCR and keeps one entry per CDR3 protein. The table records about a million distinct CDR3 sequences, approximately 49% of them present only once. The source material was blood. All receptors derive from a man aged 25-40 years in good health.

This clonotype was counted at least ten times. This sequence joins TRBV5-6 and TRBJ2-7; D is unresolved. Per germline, CDR1 SGHDT and CDR2 YYEEEE. The CDR3 is made up of 15 amino acids. The V end was cut by 1 base, the J end by 2 bases, with 13 bases between. The DNA for the CDR3 is TGTGCCAGCAGCTTGAGGACGGCTCTACCCTACGAGCAGTACTTC. Residues: CASSLRTALPYEQYF.

This clonotype was seen a handful of times. The chain has TRBV7-2 and TRBJ1-4; 10 bases line up with TRBD1. This CDR3 is 15 amino acids long. Trimming cost V 6 bases and J 6 bases; bases outside gene matches: 7. Germline V lookup: CDR1 SGHTA, CDR2 FQGNSA. In DNA form, the CDR3 reads TGTGCCAGCAGTTCCCCGGACAGGGGGGATGAAAAACTGTTTTTT. Translated: CASSSPDRGDEKLFF. The full variable domain, with the rest looked up from reference TRBV7-2 and TRBJ1-4, is GAGVSQSPSNKVTEKGKDVELRCDPISGHTALYWYRQSLGQGLEFLIYFQGNSAPDKSGLPSDRFSAERTGGSVSTLTIQRTQQEDSAVYLCASSSPDRGDEKLFFGSGTQLSVL.

V is TRBV27 and J is TRBJ1-2; D is possibly TRBD1 (6 bases). There are 16 residues in the CDR3. Per germline, CDR1 MNHEY and CDR2 SMNVEV (reference sequence). Trimming cost V 1 base and J 3 bases, with 15 bases left between them. CDR3 amino acids: CASSLFFGGRDYGYTF. The CDR3 DNA sequence: TGTGCCAGCAGTTTATTTTTTGGGGGCAGGGACTATGGCTACACCTTC.

The genes are TRBV13 and TRBJ2-5, with TRBD1 matching over 11 bases. The junction had 8 bases not matched to a gene; V was cut back by 0 bases and J by 11 bases. Germline lookup yields CDR1 PRHDT and CDR2 FYEKMQ (reference sequence). The CDR3 has 15 residues. CDR3 residues: CASSLGGQGDDEQYF. The CDR3 DNA is TGTGCCAGCAGCTTAGGGGGACAGGGGGACGATGAGCAGTACTTC.

The V call is TRBV2, the J call TRBJ2-1, with 8 positions matching TRBD2. This CDR3 has 15 amino acids. Trimming at V came to 4 bases and at J to 4 bases, leaving 6 bases not matched to a gene. Germline loops: CDR1 SNHLY, CDR2 FYNNEI. For the CDR3, the DNA is TGTGCCAGCAGTGCAGAGACGGGGGGGTACAATGAGCAGTTCTTC. Residues: CASSAETGGYNEQFF.

This clonotype was seen just once. The chain recombines TRBV21-1 with TRBJ1-2; the table gives TRBD1 as D, unverified against the DNA. TRBV21-1 is listed as a pseudogene. The CDR3 runs to 14 residues. The CDR3: CASKGSGVLYGYTF. The DNA for the CDR3 is TGTGCCAGCAAGGGCTCAGGGGTTCTCTATGGCTACACCTTC.

The V and J genes are TRBV5-1 and TRBJ1-1; 7 positions match TRBD1. The CDR3 loop spans 15 amino acids. Germline assignment: CDR1 SGHRS and CDR2 YFSETQ. Trimming took 4 bases from V and 1 from J; bases not matched to a gene: 7. CDR3 region: CASSGGGAGNTEAFF. CDR3 nucleotides: TGCGCCAGCAGCGGAGGGGGCGCAGGGAACACTGAAGCTTTCTTT.

The chain is built from TRBV6-2 or TRBV6-3 and TRBJ2-4, with no clear D. The length of the CDR3 is 14 residues. V lost 6 bases, J lost 0 bases, and 9 bases lay in between. Per the germline V gene, CDR1 is MNHEY and CDR2 is SVGEGT. The CDR3 loop is CASSPTVAKNIQYF. In DNA, the CDR3 is TGTGCCAGCAGCCCTACGGTAGCCAAAAACATTCAGTACTTC.

The chain uses TRBV29-1 and TRBJ2-3, with TRBD2 identical over 10 bases. Germline assignment: CDR1 SQVTM and CDR2 ANQGSEA. The CDR3 has 14 amino acids. The junction had 6 bases not matched to a gene; V was cut back by 3 bases and J by 6 bases. The CDR3 region is CSVEASGSSDTQYF. DNA of the CDR3: TGCAGCGTTGAGGCTAGCGGGAGTTCCGATACGCAGTATTTT.

As to this clonotype: An end of the junction differs from the germline gene, which may be a read error. This chain links TRBV12-3 or TRBV12-4 with TRBJ1-3; D gene uncertain. This CDR3 spans 13 amino acids. The CDR3 spells CVSSLATGNTIYF. The CDR3 DNA reads TGTGTCAGCAGTTTAGCAACGGGAAACACCATATATTTT.

Here the CDR3 reads CASLGLLTDTQYF. The CDR3 DNA follows: TGTGCCAGTTTAGGACTACTCACAGATACGCAGTATTTT. The V and J genes are TRBV2 and TRBJ2-3; a weak D match, TRBD2 (6 bases). CDR3 length: 13 amino acids. Trimming took 9 bases from V and 2 from J, leaving 12 bases between them. Germline CDR1 is SNHLY and CDR2 is FYNNEI.

The chain is built from TRBV29-1 and TRBJ2-5; D may match TRBD1 or TRBD2 (5 bases each). This CDR3 has 17 amino acids. Trimming pared 1 base from V and 11 bases from J, leaving 29 bases between. Germline V gene sequence: CDR1 SQVTM, CDR2 ANQGSEA. This CDR3 reads CSVEADAGRAKFGEQYF. The CDR3 nucleotides are TGCAGCGTTGAAGCTGACGCTGGCAGGGCGAAATTCGGGGAGCAGTACTTC.

In this sample, this clonotype turned up a few times. This rearrangement joins TRBV10-3 to TRBJ2-5; 9 bases line up with TRBD1. The CDR3 covers 13 residues. After removal of 4 bases from V and 5 bases from J, the junction contained 2 bases not matched to a gene. Germline CDR1 ENHRY, CDR2 SYGVKD. The CDR3 nucleotides are TGTGCCATCAGTGCCGACAGGGGGGAGACCCAGTACTTC. This codes for CAISADRGETQYF.

The gene calls are TRBV28 and TRBJ1-2; TRBD1 matches at 9 bases. Germline V gene sequence: CDR1 MDHEN, CDR2 SYDVKM. There are 15 residues in the CDR3. The junction had 13 bases not matched to a gene; V was cut back by 7 bases and J by 7 bases. DNA for the CDR3: TGTGCCAGCACCGGACCGGGACAGGGCGGCTCTGGCTACACCTTC. This translates into CASTGPGQGGSGYTF.

V is TRBV28 and J is TRBJ2-2; the match to TRBD1 covers 9 bases. Germline V lookup: CDR1 MDHEN, CDR2 SYDVKM. The CDR3 spans 17 residues. V lost 6 bases to trimming and J lost 4 bases; unmatched junction nucleotides: 12. CDR3 bases: TGTGCCAGCAGCCACCCATCCGGGACAGGGACCACCGGGGAGCTGTTTTTT. Protein: CASSHPSGTGTTGELFF.

The chain is built from TRBV6-1 and TRBJ2-6, with no clear D. Germline V gene sequence: CDR1 MNHNS, CDR2 SASEGT. The V and J ends lost 0 bases and 0 bases respectively, with 6 bases between them. This CDR3 is built from 16 residues. The CDR3 DNA reads TGTGCCAGCAGTGAAGCGCTTCGCTCTGGGGCCAACGTCCTGACTTTC. It is translated as CASSEALRSGANVLTF.

The chain uses TRBV20-1 and TRBJ2-2; D gene unclear. This CDR3 has 14 residues. Germline V gene data show CDR1 as DFQATT and CDR2 as SNEGSKA (reference sequence). The ends were cut back, 5 bases at V and 2 bases at J, with 12 bases in the middle. Written as DNA, the CDR3 is TGCAGTGCTCCCCAAACCAGAAACACCGGGGAGCTGTTTTTT. As protein: CSAPQTRNTGELFF.

The J gene is TRBJ2-7, the V gene TRBV10-3, with D unclear. CDR1 is ENHRY, CDR2 SYGVKD, per germline. V was shortened by 4 bases and J by 0 bases, with 10 bases between the two germline ends. The CDR3 runs 14 residues. The CDR3 DNA reads as TGTGCCATCAGTGCTAGAAGGGACTCCTACGAGCAGTACTTC. This translates into CAISARRDSYEQYF.

The genes are TRBV20-1 and TRBJ1-1; maybe TRBD1 (5 bases). The CDR3 has 14 amino acids. Germline V gene lookup returns CDR1 DFQATT and CDR2 SNEGSKA (reference sequence). Trimming stripped 4 bases from V and 1 base from J, with 13 bases between. The CDR3 region has the DNA TGCAGTGCTACCCTGGGAGGGGCGAACACTGAAGCTTTCTTT. This translates into CSATLGGANTEAFF.

CDR3 sequence reads: CSASQGTGHGYTF. The CDR3, as DNA: TGCAGTGCTTCCCAAGGGACAGGACATGGCTACACCTTC. The chain has TRBV20-1 and TRBJ1-2; TRBD1 aligns across 8 bases. V lost 5 bases and J lost 6; bases outside the gene matches: 8. Per germline, CDR1 DFQATT and CDR2 SNEGSKA (reference sequence). This CDR3 is built from 13 residues.

A remark on this clonotype: A read error may be the cause here, since a much bigger clone is one base away. This sequence joins TRBV10-3 and TRBJ1-1; possibly TRBD1 for D (6 bases). Trimming stripped 10 bases from V and 1 base from J, with 13 bases between. CDR3 length: 13 amino acids. CDR1 is ENHRY, CDR2 SYGVKD, per germline. Here the CDR3 reads CATQGGSNTEAFF. In DNA, the CDR3 is TGTGCCACCCAAGGGGGGTCGAACACTGAAGCTTTCTTT.

The V and J genes are TRBV5-1 and TRBJ2-5; D might be TRBD2 (6 bases). CDR3 length: 13 amino acids. Germline CDR1 reads SGHRS; CDR2 reads YFSETQ. V was cut by 5 bases and J by 3 bases, with 11 bases left in between. CDR3 nucleotide sequence: TGCGCCAGCAGAACGGGAGTTGAAGAGACCCAGTACTTC. Its translation: CASRTGVEETQYF.

This chain connects TRBV4-2 to TRBJ2-3, with 13 positions matching TRBD2. The CDR3 is made up of 17 amino acids. The germline CDR1 and CDR2 sequences are LGHNA and YNFKEQ. Trimming at V came to 0 bases and at J to 5 bases, leaving 5 bases not matched to a gene. Here the CDR3 reads CASSQDQGTSGVDTQYF. The CDR3 DNA reads TGTGCCAGCAGCCAAGATCAGGGGACTAGCGGGGTAGATACGCAGTATTTT.

The V and J genes are TRBV18 and TRBJ2-6; the D is unclear. The CDR3 sequence is 16 residues long. V lost 1 base and J 0 bases, leaving 7 bases between the germline ends. The germline V gene encodes CDR1 KGHSH and CDR2 LQKENI. The CDR3 region has the DNA TGTGCCAGCTCACCACTGGAGAACTCTGGGGCCAACGTCCTGACTTTC. Translation: CASSPLENSGANVLTF. The full variable domain, completed using reference TRBV18 and TRBJ2-6, is NAGVMQNPRHLVRRRGQEARLRCSPMKGHSHVYWYRQLPEEGLKFMVYLQKENIIDESGMPKERFSAEFPKEGPSILRIQQVVRGDSAAYFCASSPLENSGANVLTFGAGSRLTVL.

The rearrangement links TRBV13 to TRBJ2-7; D is possibly TRBD1 (6 bases). Deletions cut 5 bases from V and 0 bases from J, with 20 bases between. The germline CDR1 and CDR2 sequences are PRHDT and FYEKMQ (reference sequence). The CDR3 extends over 17 amino acids. As DNA, the CDR3 is TGTGCCAGCAGCAAGTGGGGATTGGGACATCGCTCCTACGAGCAGTACTTC. Residues: CASSKWGLGHRSYEQYF.

The J gene is TRBJ2-5, the V gene TRBV3-1; no clear D. With the DNA end fitting TRBJ2-7 better, the J assignment may be wrong. Germline-derived CDR1 and CDR2 are LGHDT and YNNKEL (reference sequence). This CDR3 has 11 amino acids. The CDR3 region is CASNHFFEQYF. The CDR3 DNA is TGTGCCAGCAACCACTTCTTCGAGCAGTACTTC.

A few counts support this clonotype. CDR3 loop: CASTGAGASSYNEQFF. CDR3 nucleotide sequence: TGTGCCAGCACCGGGGCGGGGGCTAGCTCCTACAATGAGCAGTTCTTC. This chain connects TRBV6-2 or TRBV6-3 to TRBJ2-1, with a tentative D call TRBD2 (7 bases). The CDR3 extends over 16 amino acids. Germline V gene lookup returns CDR1 MNHEY and CDR2 SVGEGT. Trimming cost V 7 bases and J 0 bases, with 16 bases left between them.